The rows below give T cell receptor beta chains drawn from one sample of a study of T cell responses to AZD1222 COVID-19 vaccine. TCRdb's table, derived via immunoSEQ multiplex PCR, lists solely in-frame clones and lacks some. Of 250,000 to 300,000 clones listed, around 92% were seen once; the top ten hold about 0.5%. Sequencing was performed on peripheral blood, taken 28 days after the second AZD1222 dose. The receptors were gathered from an adult who received the AZD1222 COVID-19 vaccine. Both conserved end residues are part of each CDR3.

v_call	j_call	cdr3_aa
TRBV9	TRBJ2-1	CASSADRGGNEQFF
TRBV4-2	TRBJ2-3	CASSPREARGVTTDTQYF
TRBV19	TRBJ1-5	CASSRTGGYNQPQHF
TRBV3-1/TRBV3-2	TRBJ2-7	CASSHGQVWYEQYF
TRBV10-3	TRBJ2-3	CAISEAGGTQYF
TRBV6-2/TRBV6-3	TRBJ1-1	CASSYTGRNTEAFF
TRBV6-1	TRBJ1-5	CASSEGGRAQHF
TRBV5-1	TRBJ1-6	CASSLLEGGENSPLHF
TRBV3-1/TRBV3-2	TRBJ2-7	CASSHETGSEQYF
TRBV9	TRBJ2-3	CASSVSGGAVDTQYF
TRBV15	TRBJ1-1	CATSRGGGSNTEAFF
TRBV10-3	TRBJ1-2	CAISESLGTGVNYGYTF
TRBV5-1	TRBJ2-1	CASSLRQAIYNEQFF
TRBV5-1	TRBJ2-5	CASSFRASQETQYF
TRBV18	TRBJ1-1	CASSPTDYPEAFF
TRBV18	TRBJ1-1	CASSPQASGTEAFF
TRBV28	TRBJ2-7	CASSVRLGLSSYEQYF
TRBV10-1	TRBJ1-1	CASSEGTGPYTEAFF
TRBV10-3	TRBJ1-1	CAINNVGGSGAEAFF
TRBV3-1/TRBV3-2	TRBJ1-2	CASSPPGTGWYGYTF
TRBV5-1	TRBJ2-3	CASSLGLAGGLDTQYF
TRBV4-2	TRBJ2-7	CASSQDGRESYEQYF
TRBV29-1	TRBJ1-1	CSVERTEAFF
TRBV6-2/TRBV6-3	TRBJ2-3	CASSYSITQYF
TRBV2	TRBJ2-3	CASKASSALDTQYF
TRBV29-1	TRBJ1-1	CSVAGRSNTEAFF
TRBV9	TRBJ2-3	CASSVAPRGGTDTQYF
TRBV21-1	TRBJ2-5	CASSFTGGRARETQYF
TRBV25-1	TRBJ1-2	CASMDRSDGYTF
TRBV28	TRBJ2-2	CASSFGLAGELFF
TRBV4-1	TRBJ2-5	CASSPYPPSGGAGETQYF
TRBV9	TRBJ1-3	CASSVSPQRGGNTIYF
TRBV30	TRBJ1-5	CAWSVLGDQPQHF
TRBV2	TRBJ1-5	CASTEKDRDQPQHF
TRBV9	TRBJ1-5	CASSVDPAGQPQHF